What follows describes a single T cell receptor (beta chain). The data are from a study of control samples from healthy donors and cancer patients. Measured with immunoSEQ multiplex PCR; TCRdb has only the in-frame clones, and not every one. Among about 110,000 clones listed, 90% were seen once. V was clipped by 2 bases and J by 8 bases; unmatched bases: 11. CDR3 length: 16 amino acids. Germline CDR1 and CDR2: SGDLS and YYNGEE. The chain recombines TRBV9 with TRBJ1-4; TRBD1 matches 8 bases. The sequence derives from a human donor in good health. The donor label of this sample is uncertain. Sequenced material: blood. As DNA, the CDR3 is TGTGCCAGCAGCGTCGCTGACCAGGGGGCTGGCGAAAAACTGTTTTTT. This gives the protein CASSVADQGAGEKLFF. Looking up the rest from reference TRBV9 and TRBJ1-4 gives the full variable domain: DSGVTQTPKHLITATGQRVTLRCSPRSGDLSVYWYQQSLDQGLQFLIQYYNGEERAKGNILERFSAQQFPDLHSELNLSSLELGDSALYFCASSVADQGAGEKLFFGSGTQLSVL.